This T cell receptor (beta chain) was recorded in a study of radiotherapy plus CTLA-4 blockade in lung cancer. In the study overall: Objective responses were seen in about a sixth of patients, disease control in over 25%.

Per the germline V gene, CDR1 is MNHNS and CDR2 is SASEGT. V lost 1 base, J lost 7 bases, and 5 bases stayed unmatched. CDR3 length: 15 residues. This clone occurred once. TCRdb's table, derived via immunoSEQ multiplex PCR, lists solely in-frame clones and lacks some. This table holds some 66,000 clones, over 80% found once. The sequence came from a human donor with non-small cell lung cancer who had a partial response to radiotherapy plus ipilimumab. The gene calls are TRBV6-1 and TRBJ2-1; 9 nucleotides align to TRBD2. The source material was peripheral blood, sampled from a patient treated with radiotherapy plus ipilimumab. Here the CDR3 DNA reads TGTGCCAGCAGTGAAGGGTTAGCGGGAGAAAATGAGCAGTTCTTC. It translates to CASSEGLAGENEQFF.